These T cell receptor gamma chains were read from a single sample in a study of gamma-delta chains in newborns, infants, children. TCRdb reanalysed the reads with CATT. Among under 2,000 gamma-chain clones listed, around 68% were seen once. Input material: blood. These receptors originate from a child who was a newborn, infant or young child, either healthy, febrile or measles-vaccinated (not recorded which). Both conserved end residues are part of each CDR3. Size values are once, few and many counts, or a class for expanded clones, and some rows have none.

V	length	J	size	CDR3
TRGV4	12	TRGJP2	.	CATWDVGWIKTF
TRGV9	17	TRGJP	few	CALWEPLQELGKKIKVF
TRGV4	11	TRGJ1/TRGJ2	few	CATWDAYKKLF
TRGV9	18	TRGJP	.	CALWEQPSRELGKKIKVF
TRGV9	16	TRGJP	.	CALWDTNALGKKIKVF
TRGV4	10	TRGJ1/TRGJ2	few	CATWDGRRLF
TRGV2	10	TRGJ1/TRGJ2	.	CATWPSKKLF
TRGV9	14	TRGJP	.	CALWDGLGKKIKVF
TRGV4	13	TRGJP1	.	CATWDATGWFKIF
TRGV9	16	TRGJP	.	CALWDFQELCKKIKVF
TRGV9	16	TRGJP	few	CALWEALELGKKIKVF
TRGV5	14	TRGJ1/TRGJ2	few	CATWDGSCYYKKLF